Following are 7 T cell receptor beta chains from one sample sequenced in a study of OX40 agonist ivuxolimab in advanced cancers. The assay was immunoSEQ multiplex PCR, and TCRdb's table has in-frame clones only and misses some. The sample lists about 81,000 clones, roughly 80% seen once, with 6% to 8.5% in the top ten. This specimen consisted of CD4+ or CD8+ T cells sorted from blood, obtained in a trial of the OX40 agonist ivuxolimab. These receptors originate from an adult with an advanced solid tumor such as melanoma, head and neck, liver or kidney cancer.

This sequence joins TRBV7-2 and TRBJ2-1, with D unclear. Trimming stripped 2 bases from V and 4 bases from J, with 9 bases between. The CDR3 is made up of 14 amino acids. Germline CDR1 SGHTA, CDR2 FQGNSA. CDR3 bases: TGTGCCAGCAGCTTACCCGGACCTTACAATGAGCAGTTCTTC. It encodes CASSLPGPYNEQFF.

The chain carries TRBV13 and TRBJ2-5; 8 bases map to TRBD2. This CDR3 contains 12 residues. V trimming: 5 bases; J trimming: 5 bases; junction bases outside the gene matches: 1. The V gene's germline CDR1 is PRHDT and CDR2 FYEKMQ (reference sequence). The DNA for the CDR3 is TGTGCCAGCAGCCGGGGGGGGGAGACCCAGTACTTC. It is translated as CASSRGGETQYF.

CDR3 in amino acids: CASSATAILTDTQYF. The CDR3 DNA reads as TGTGCCAGCAGCGCTACAGCAATTCTCACAGATACGCAGTATTTT. V is TRBV9 and J is TRBJ2-3; unclear D gene. CDR3 length: 15 residues. Per germline, CDR1 SGDLS and CDR2 YYNGEE. Trimming took 3 bases from V and 2 from J, leaving 13 bases between them.

The rearrangement joins TRBV30 to TRBJ1-1; D not resolved. Germline values: CDR1 GTSNPN, CDR2 SVGIG (reference sequence). The CDR3 sequence is 12 residues long. Deletions cut 2 bases from V and 1 base from J, with 5 bases between. The CDR3 here is CAWSFGNTEAFF. The CDR3 nucleotides are TGTGCCTGGAGTTTTGGGAACACTGAAGCTTTCTTT.

The chain joins TRBV5-1 to TRBJ1-1; 7 bases agree with TRBD1. Trimming removed 2 bases from V and 4 bases from J; junction bases left unmatched: 8. In germline, CDR1 is SGHRS, CDR2 YFSETQ. The length of the CDR3 is 15 residues. The CDR3 coding sequence is TGCGCCAGCAGCTTTGCCCGACAGGGTTCCACTGAAGCTTTCTTT. It yields the protein CASSFARQGSTEAFF. The complete variable domain, with remaining parts taken from reference TRBV5-1 and TRBJ1-1, reads KAGVTQTPRYLIKTRGQQVTLSCSPISGHRSVSWYQQTPGQGLQFLFEYFSETQRNKGNFPGRFSGRQFSNSRSEMNVSTLELGDSALYLCASSFARQGSTEAFFGQGTRLTVV.

The chain is built from TRBV25-1 and TRBJ2-3; a possible D gene is TRBD2 (6 bases). This CDR3 comprises 18 residues. From germline, CDR1 is MGHDK and CDR2 SYGVNS. The ends were cut back, 3 bases at V and 2 bases at J, with 21 bases in the middle. CDR3 protein: CASSDPSSSALYTDTQYF. CDR3 DNA: TGTGCCAGCAGTGATCCTTCATCTAGCGCGCTATACACAGATACGCAGTATTTT.

As DNA, the CDR3 is TGTGCCAGCAGTTACCGGGGCCCGAACACCGGGGAGCTGTTTTTT. Amino acids: CASSYRGPNTGELFF. V gene TRBV6-5 combines with J gene TRBJ2-2, with D tentatively TRBD1 or TRBD2 (5 bases each). CDR1 is MNHEY and CDR2 is SVGAGI in the germline V gene. The CDR3 is made up of 15 amino acids. Trimming took 2 bases from V and 0 from J, leaving 7 bases between them.